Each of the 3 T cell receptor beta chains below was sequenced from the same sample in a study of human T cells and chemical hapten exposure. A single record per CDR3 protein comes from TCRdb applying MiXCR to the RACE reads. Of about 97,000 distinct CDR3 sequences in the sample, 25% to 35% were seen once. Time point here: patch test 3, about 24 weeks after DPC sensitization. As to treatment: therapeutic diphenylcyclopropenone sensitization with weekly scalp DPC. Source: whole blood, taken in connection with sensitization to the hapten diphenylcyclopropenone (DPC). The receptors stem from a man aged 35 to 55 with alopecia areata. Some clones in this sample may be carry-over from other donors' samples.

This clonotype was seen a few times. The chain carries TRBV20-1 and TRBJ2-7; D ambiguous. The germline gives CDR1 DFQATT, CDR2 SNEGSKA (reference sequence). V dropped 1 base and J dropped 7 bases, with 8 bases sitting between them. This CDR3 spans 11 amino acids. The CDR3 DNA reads TGCAGTGCTAGAGGTAGGAGTGAGCAGTACTTC. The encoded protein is CSARGRSEQYF.

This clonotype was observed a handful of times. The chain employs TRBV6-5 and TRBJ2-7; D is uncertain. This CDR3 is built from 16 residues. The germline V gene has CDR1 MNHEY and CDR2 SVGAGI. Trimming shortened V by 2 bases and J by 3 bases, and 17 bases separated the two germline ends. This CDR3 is CASSYTAGFRSYEQYF. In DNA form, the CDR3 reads TGTGCCAGCAGTTACACCGCCGGGTTTAGGAGCTACGAGCAGTACTTC.

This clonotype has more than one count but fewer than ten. CDR3 in DNA: TGTGCCAGCAGCTGGGATCTCTTAGATCCCCGAATGAACACTGAAGCTTTCTTT. This encodes CASSWDLLDPRMNTEAFF. This chain uses TRBV12-3 or TRBV12-4 with TRBJ1-1; D gene unclear. This CDR3 has 18 residues. The ends were cut back, 6 bases at V and 0 bases at J, with 23 bases in the middle.